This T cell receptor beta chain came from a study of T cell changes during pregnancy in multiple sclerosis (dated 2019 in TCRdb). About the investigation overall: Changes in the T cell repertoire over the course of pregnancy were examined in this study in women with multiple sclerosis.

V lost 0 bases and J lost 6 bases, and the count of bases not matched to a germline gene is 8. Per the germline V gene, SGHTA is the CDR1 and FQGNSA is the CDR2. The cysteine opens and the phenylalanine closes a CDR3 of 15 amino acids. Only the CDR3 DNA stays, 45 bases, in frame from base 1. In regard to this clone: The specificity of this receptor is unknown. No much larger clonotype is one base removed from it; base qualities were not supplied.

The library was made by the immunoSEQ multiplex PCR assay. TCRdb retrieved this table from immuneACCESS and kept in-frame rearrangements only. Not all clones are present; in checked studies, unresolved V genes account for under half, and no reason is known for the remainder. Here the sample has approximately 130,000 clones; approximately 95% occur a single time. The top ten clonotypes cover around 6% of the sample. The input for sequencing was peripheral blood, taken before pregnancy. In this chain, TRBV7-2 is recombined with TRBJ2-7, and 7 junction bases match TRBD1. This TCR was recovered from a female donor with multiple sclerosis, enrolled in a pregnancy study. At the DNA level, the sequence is TGTGCCAGCAGCTTAGCGCAGCCACAGGGGAGCGAGCAGTACTTC. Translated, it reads CASSLAQPQGSEQYF.